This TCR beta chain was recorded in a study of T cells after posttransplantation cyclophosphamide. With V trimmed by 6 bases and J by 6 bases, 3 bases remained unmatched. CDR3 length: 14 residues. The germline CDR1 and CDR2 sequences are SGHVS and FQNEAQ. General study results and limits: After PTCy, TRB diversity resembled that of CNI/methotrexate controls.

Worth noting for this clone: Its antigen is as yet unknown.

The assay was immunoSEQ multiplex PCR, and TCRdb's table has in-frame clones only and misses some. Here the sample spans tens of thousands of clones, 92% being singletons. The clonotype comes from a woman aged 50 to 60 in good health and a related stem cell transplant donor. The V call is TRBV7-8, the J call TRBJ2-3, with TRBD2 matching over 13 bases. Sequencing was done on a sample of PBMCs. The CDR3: CASRWTSGSDTQYF. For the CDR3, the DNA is TGTGCCAGCAGATGGACTAGCGGGAGTGATACGCAGTATTTT.